The clone carrying this TCR beta chain is a singleton in its sample. The antigen is unknown. This specimen comes from a study of cytomegalovirus exposure and HLA in healthy donors. Study-wide results and caveats: In an earlier analysis, in some 500 donors, most V segments appeared productive either ~90% or ~30% of the time.

V was clipped by 1 base and J by 4 bases, with 12 bases between them. This CDR3 region has 14 residues. CDR1 is SGHNT, CDR2 YYREEE, per germline (reference sequence). In the PCR, 60 Vbeta and 13 Jbeta primers were used. Assay: immunoSEQ multiplex PCR; the TCRdb copy retains only in-frame clones and omits some. Among about 150,000 clones listed, around four fifths were seen once. The source of this sequence is a woman in her twenties or thirties in good health and CMV-seronegative. The sequencing sample was made of PBMCs. The genes are TRBV5-4 and TRBJ2-7, with D maybe TRBD1 (5 bases). The CDR3 spells CASSLQQGNYEQYF. In nucleotides, the CDR3 is TGTGCCAGCAGCTTGCAGCAGGGTAATTACGAGCAGTACTTC. The full variable domain, completed using reference TRBV5-4 and TRBJ2-7, is ETGVTQSPTHLIKTRGQQVTLRCSSQSGHNTVSWYQQALGQGPQFIFQYYREEENGRGNFPPRFSGLQFPNYSSELNVNALELDDSALYLCASSLQQGNYEQYFGPGTRLTVT.